The 16 T cell receptor beta chains given below trace back to one sample, sequenced in a study of T-cell reconstitution after alpha-beta-depleted transplantation in children. Molecular barcoding with unique molecular identifiers was used for the TCRbeta library. Using its own MiXCR run on the PCR reads, TCRdb lists one record per CDR3 protein. Of about 610,000 distinct CDR3 sequences listed, 10% are singletons. The sample consisted of PBMCs from the stem cell graft donor, taken from the stem cell graft. Source of these receptors: a human donor who donated a stem cell graft to a child with acute myeloid leukemia.

The rearrangement links TRBV7-3 to TRBJ2-7; D might be TRBD1 or TRBD2, each matching 5 bases. Germline CDR1 SGHTA, CDR2 FQGTGA. The ends were cut back, 0 bases at V and 3 bases at J, with 12 bases in the middle. The length of the CDR3 is 15 residues. The CDR3 protein is CASSLTAGTGYEQYF. CDR3 nucleotide sequence: TGTGCCAGCAGCTTAACAGCCGGGACGGGCTACGAGCAGTACTTC.

This clonotype was observed many times. This sequence joins TRBV28 and TRBJ2-3; 9 positions agree with TRBD2. The CDR3 totals 16 residues. Germline V lookup: CDR1 MDHEN, CDR2 SYDVKM. After removal of 4 bases from V and 2 bases from J, the junction contained 7 bases not matched to a gene. The CDR3 region has the DNA TGTGCCAGCAGTTCCCAGACTAGCGGACACACAGATACGCAGTATTTT. Translation: CASSSQTSGHTDTQYF.

This clonotype has at least ten counts. The V and J genes are TRBV12-3 or TRBV12-4 and TRBJ1-2; 7 bases map to TRBD1. Trimming cost V 5 bases and J 7 bases; bases outside gene matches: 7. The CDR3 runs 13 residues. For the CDR3, the DNA is TGTGCCAGCAGTCTACTACAGGGGTCTGGCTACACCTTC. Its protein is CASSLLQGSGYTF.

This clonotype was observed at least ten times. This chain connects TRBV29-1 to TRBJ1-1; D gene uncertain. Germline values: CDR1 SQVTM, CDR2 ANQGSEA. The CDR3 is 11 amino acids. V lost 3 bases and J 3 bases, leaving 5 bases between the germline ends. DNA for the CDR3: TGCAGCGTTGAGTGGGACACTGAAGCTTTCTTT. This encodes CSVEWDTEAFF.

This clonotype was seen a few times. V is TRBV5-1 and J is TRBJ2-5, with 10 bases identical to TRBD2. Germline CDR1 reads SGHRS; CDR2 reads YFSETQ. The CDR3 contains 15 residues. Losses at the gene ends were 0 bases for V and 4 bases for J; bases not matched to a gene: 3. This CDR3 reads CASSLESSGRETQYF. The CDR3 DNA is TGCGCCAGCAGCTTGGAGTCTAGCGGGAGAGAGACCCAGTACTTC.

The V call is TRBV30, the J call TRBJ1-1, with D unresolved. The CDR3 covers 11 residues. CDR1 and CDR2 from the germline V gene are GTSNPN and SVGIG (reference sequence). Trimming took 2 bases from V and 8 from J, leaving 9 bases between them. The CDR3 DNA follows: TGTGCCTGGAGTTGGATAGACGAAGCTTTCTTT. It translates to CAWSWIDEAFF.

This clonotype has just a few counts. This chain links TRBV29-1 with TRBJ2-7; TRBD2 might be the D (6 bases). Trimming took off 6 bases at V and 0 bases at J, with 15 bases between the two ends. Germline V gives CDR1 SQVTM, CDR2 ANQGSEA. The CDR3 loop spans 14 amino acids. Here the CDR3 DNA reads TGCAGCGTGCGGCTTAGCGGATTCTCCTACGAGCAGTACTTC. Protein: CSVRLSGFSYEQYF.

This rearrangement joins TRBV20-1 to TRBJ2-3; 9 bases are a match to TRBD2. This CDR3 spans 17 amino acids. CDR1 and CDR2 from the germline V gene are DFQATT and SNEGSKA (reference sequence). Trimming at V came to 6 bases and at J to 6 bases, leaving 19 bases not matched to a gene. CDR3 in DNA: TGCAGTGCGCCTTCTGGCGGGAGGGTAGATGTCGGCGATACGCAGTATTTT. Encoded protein: CSAPSGGRVDVGDTQYF.

This clonotype was recorded many times. The chain joins TRBV27 to TRBJ2-2, with 8 bases lining up with TRBD2. This CDR3 region has 15 residues. V was clipped by 6 bases and J by 6 bases; unmatched bases: 9. Looked up from germline, CDR1 is MNHEY and CDR2 is SMNVEV (reference sequence). The CDR3 DNA reads as TGTGCCAGCAGCACAGCGGGAGCGTTTCCCGGGGAGCTGTTTTTT. Its protein is CASSTAGAFPGELFF.

In this sample, this clonotype turned up many times. The chain links TRBV27 to TRBJ2-7; 8 positions agree with TRBD1. Germline V lookup: CDR1 MNHEY, CDR2 SMNVEV (reference sequence). J was trimmed by 2 bases and V by 3 bases; bases with no gene match: 9. The CDR3 has 16 residues. CDR3 in DNA: TGTGCCAGCAGTTTCCCAAGACAGGGGAAACCCTACGAGCAGTACTTC. Encoded protein: CASSFPRQGKPYEQYF.

This clonotype was recorded at least ten times. The chain links TRBV29-1 to TRBJ2-2, with 8 bases aligning to TRBD1. The V and J ends lost 7 bases and 1 base, in that order; junction bases with no gene match: 8. The CDR3 is 15 residues long. Germline values: CDR1 SQVTM, CDR2 ANQGSEA. CDR3 in amino acids: CSADGQGRNTGELFF. In DNA form, the CDR3 reads TGCAGCGCTGATGGACAGGGCCGGAACACCGGGGAGCTGTTTTTT.

The chain combines TRBV6-1 with TRBJ2-7; TRBD2 matches 8 bases. Germline assignment: CDR1 MNHNS and CDR2 SASEGT. Trimming at V came to 6 bases and at J to 4 bases, leaving 11 bases not matched to a gene. The CDR3 loop spans 15 amino acids. This CDR3 reads CASRDGVAGPYEQYF. Written as DNA, the CDR3 is TGTGCCAGCAGGGACGGGGTAGCGGGACCTTACGAGCAGTACTTC.

In this sample, this clonotype turned up many times. V usage is TRBV15 and J usage is TRBJ2-2; TRBD1 aligns across 9 bases. The germline V gene encodes CDR1 LNHNV and CDR2 YYDKDF (reference sequence). The CDR3 runs 13 residues. V lost 5 bases to trimming and J lost 7 bases; unmatched junction nucleotides: 2. The CDR3 DNA reads as TGTGCCACCAGCGTGACAGGGGGCGGGGAGCTGTTTTTT. Translating it yields CATSVTGGGELFF.

The chain joins TRBV7-2 to TRBJ2-7; D unresolved. Per the germline V gene, CDR1 is SGHTA and CDR2 is FQGNSA. This CDR3 is built from 11 residues. Trimming cost V 3 bases and J 7 bases, with 7 bases left between them. The CDR3 spells CASSLGKEQYF. The CDR3 DNA sequence: TGTGCCAGCAGCTTGGGTAAGGAGCAGTACTTC.

This sequence joins TRBV5-5 and TRBJ2-1; maybe TRBD1 (6 bases). CDR1 and CDR2 (germline): SGHKS, YYEKEE (reference sequence). CDR3 length: 16 residues. Trimming took 3 bases from V and 7 from J, leaving 20 bases between them. CDR3 DNA: TGTGCCAGCAGCTCACAGGGTTTCCTCCGTGGGAATGAGCAGTTCTTC. Its translation is CASSSQGFLRGNEQFF.

This clonotype was seen ten or more times. This chain connects TRBV6-1 to TRBJ1-4; D unresolved. The CDR3 has 13 residues. The ends were cut back, 5 bases at V and 7 bases at J, with 11 bases in the middle. CDR1 MNHNS and CDR2 SASEGT come from the germline V gene. Here the CDR3 reads CASSPPSSEKLFF. As DNA, the CDR3 is TGTGCCAGCAGTCCCCCAAGCAGTGAAAAACTGTTTTTT.